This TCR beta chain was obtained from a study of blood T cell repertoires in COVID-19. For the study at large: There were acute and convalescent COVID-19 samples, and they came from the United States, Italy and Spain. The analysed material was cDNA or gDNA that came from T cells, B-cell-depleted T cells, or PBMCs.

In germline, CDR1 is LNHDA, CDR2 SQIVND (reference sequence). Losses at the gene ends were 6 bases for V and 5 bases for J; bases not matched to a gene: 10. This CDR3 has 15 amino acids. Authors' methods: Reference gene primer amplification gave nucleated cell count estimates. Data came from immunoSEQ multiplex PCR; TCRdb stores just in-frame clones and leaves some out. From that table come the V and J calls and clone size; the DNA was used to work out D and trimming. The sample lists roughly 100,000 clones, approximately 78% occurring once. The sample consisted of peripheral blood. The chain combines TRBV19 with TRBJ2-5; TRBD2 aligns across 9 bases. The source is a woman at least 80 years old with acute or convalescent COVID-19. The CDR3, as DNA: TGTGCCAGTAGACCCACGGCGGGAGGGAGGGAGACCCAGTACTTC. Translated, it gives CASRPTAGGRETQYF.